This TCR beta chain was sequenced for a study of blood T cells in healthy people across ages. The use of a sample-barcoded 5' primer and a J-beta primer mix characterized a second PCR of 7 to 11 cycles. Each TCR beta cDNA got a 12-nucleotide random molecular identifier. TCRdb called the 5' RACE reads again in MiXCR, with one record for every CDR3 protein. The sample shows approximately 1,700,000 distinct CDR3 sequences, 39% of them seen only once. Concerning this clonotype: What it recognizes is unknown.

Study-level points and caveats: TCR beta diversity per million T cells fell roughly linearly with age. Across samples, TCR beta diversity tracked strongly with naive T cell percentage.

The sequencing sample was made of blood. This receptor was obtained from a human donor in good health.

CDR3: CSARGSSDNEQFF. In DNA form, the CDR3 reads TGCAGTGCTAGGGGGAGTTCCGACAATGAGCAGTTCTTC. This chain connects TRBV20-1 to TRBJ2-1; TRBD2 is a possible D gene (5 bases). The germline gives CDR1 DFQATT, CDR2 SNEGSKA (reference sequence). V dropped 3 bases and J dropped 5 bases, with 11 bases sitting between them. This CDR3 contains 13 residues.